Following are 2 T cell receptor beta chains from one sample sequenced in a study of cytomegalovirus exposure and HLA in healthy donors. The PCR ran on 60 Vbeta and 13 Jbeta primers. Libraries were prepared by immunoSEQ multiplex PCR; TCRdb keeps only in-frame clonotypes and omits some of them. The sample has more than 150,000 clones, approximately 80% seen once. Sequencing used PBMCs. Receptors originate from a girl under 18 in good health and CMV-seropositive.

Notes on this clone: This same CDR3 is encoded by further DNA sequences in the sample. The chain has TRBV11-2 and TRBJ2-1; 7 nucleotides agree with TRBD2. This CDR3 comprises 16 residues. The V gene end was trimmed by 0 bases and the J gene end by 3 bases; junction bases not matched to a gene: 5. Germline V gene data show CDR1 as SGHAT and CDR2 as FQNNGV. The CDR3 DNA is TGTGCCAGCAGCTTAGAGGGCGGGAGCGGCTACAATGAGCAGTTCTTC. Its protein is CASSLEGGSGYNEQFF.

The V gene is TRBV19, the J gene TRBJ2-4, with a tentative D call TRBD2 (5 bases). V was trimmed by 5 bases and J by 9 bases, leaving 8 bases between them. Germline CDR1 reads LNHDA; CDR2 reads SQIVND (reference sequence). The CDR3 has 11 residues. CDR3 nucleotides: TGTGCCAGTAGTTCTCGGGGCATTCAGTACTTC. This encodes CASSSRGIQYF.